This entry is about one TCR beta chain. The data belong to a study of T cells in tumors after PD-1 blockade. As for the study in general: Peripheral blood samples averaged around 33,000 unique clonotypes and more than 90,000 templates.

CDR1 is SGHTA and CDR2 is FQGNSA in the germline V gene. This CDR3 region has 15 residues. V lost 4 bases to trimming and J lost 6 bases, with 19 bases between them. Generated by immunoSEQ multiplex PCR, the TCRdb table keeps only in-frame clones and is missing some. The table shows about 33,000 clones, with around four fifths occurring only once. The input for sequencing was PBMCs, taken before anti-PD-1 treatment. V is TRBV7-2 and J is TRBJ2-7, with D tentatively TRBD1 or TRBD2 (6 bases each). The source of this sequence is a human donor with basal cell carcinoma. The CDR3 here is CASSSNRGLQPEQYF. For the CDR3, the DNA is TGTGCCAGCAGCTCAAATCGGGGGCTGCAACCCGAGCAGTACTTC. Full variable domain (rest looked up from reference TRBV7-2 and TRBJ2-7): GAGVSQSPSNKVTEKGKDVELRCDPISGHTALYWYRQSLGQGLEFLIYFQGNSAPDKSGLPSDRFSAERTGGSVSTLTIQRTQQEDSAVYLCASSSNRGLQPEQYFGPGTRLTVT.